The rows below give T cell receptor beta chains drawn from one sample of a study of T-cell reconstitution after alpha-beta-depleted transplantation in children. TCRdb analysed the PCR reads with MiXCR anew, one entry per CDR3 protein. Here the sample spans some 600,000 distinct CDR3 sequences, around 13% being singletons. The sample consisted of PBMCs, mostly from graft donor cells, taken 360 days after TCRalphabeta/CD19-depleted stem cell transplant. The receptor set was obtained from a male patient younger than 18 who had a stem cell transplant for acute myeloid leukemia, so the T cells may come from the graft donor. Both conserved end residues are part of each CDR3. The D gene is left open where the match is weak. Not every row has a clone size; where given, it reads once, few, many or a size class.

DNA	CDR3	D	size	V	J
TGTGCCAGCAGTTCCCGCACAGATACGCAGTATTTT	CASSSRTDTQYF	.	many	TRBV28	TRBJ2-3
TGTGCCAGCAGCTTAGTCGGACTCTCTATGGACGAGCAGTACTTC	CASSLVGLSMDEQYF	.	few	TRBV7-3	TRBJ2-7
TGCAGCGTTGGGAGGGGGTCTTTCTATGGCTACACCTTC	CSVGRGSFYGYTF	.	few	TRBV29-1	TRBJ1-2
TGCAGCGTCCCCAGGGAGAGCTCCTACGAGCAGTACTTC	CSVPRESSYEQYF	.	.	TRBV29-1	TRBJ2-7
TGCAGTGCTAGAGGGGTAGGACAGGGGAAATTGCGCGAGCAGTACTTC	CSARGVGQGKLREQYF	TRBD1	many	TRBV20-1	TRBJ2-7
TGTGCCACCAGTGAGGGGGGCTATGGCTACACCTTC	CATSEGGYGYTF	.	.	TRBV24-1	TRBJ1-2
TGCAGCGTTGAAGGCAGAACGGACCCGGGTAGAACCCAGTACTTC	CSVEGRTDPGRTQYF	.	.	TRBV29-1	TRBJ2-5
TGCAGCGCCTCCCTAGGAGGGAGGGGGTCCGGGGAGCTGTTTTTT	CSASLGGRGSGELFF	.	many	TRBV29-1	TRBJ2-2
TGCAGCGTTGAAGGTGGGCAGGGGTCCTACGAGCAGTACTTC	CSVEGGQGSYEQYF	.	.	TRBV29-1	TRBJ2-7
TGCAGTGCGCCGACTATCTCCTACGAGCAGTACTTC	CSAPTISYEQYF	.	.	TRBV20-1	TRBJ2-7
TGTGCCACCAGTGACCTTGAGGGTCTCCCCGGAGGATATCAGCCCCAGCATTTT	CATSDLEGLPGGYQPQHF	.	.	TRBV15	TRBJ1-5
TGCAGCGTAGGGGAATACTACGAGCAGTACTTC	CSVGEYYEQYF	.	many	TRBV29-1	TRBJ2-7
TGTGCCAGCAGCCCCGCAGGCCTAGCGGCGAACACCGGGGAGCTGTTTTTT	CASSPAGLAANTGELFF	TRBD2	few	TRBV7-8	TRBJ2-2
TGCGCCAGCAGCTTGGCTGGGACAGGGGCCCCCTACGAGCAGTACTTC	CASSLAGTGAPYEQYF	TRBD1	many	TRBV5-1	TRBJ2-7
TGTGCCAGCAGCTTAGCAGCGGACAGCGGTGCCAAAAACATTCAGTACTTC	CASSLAADSGAKNIQYF	.	.	TRBV7-6	TRBJ2-4
TGTGCCAGCAGCCATCCGACTTGGAATCGCTACGAGCAGTACTTC	CASSHPTWNRYEQYF	.	few	TRBV3-1	TRBJ2-7
TGTGCCAGCAGCTTCGGGTTAGCGGGAGACGGCACAGATACGCAGTATTTT	CASSFGLAGDGTDTQYF	TRBD2	many	TRBV11-1	TRBJ2-3
TGTGCCAGCAGTTACAGTCCCGGAAACACCATATATTTT	CASSYSPGNTIYF	.	many	TRBV12-3/TRBV12-4	TRBJ1-3
TGTGCCAGCAGTTGGGCGACAGGGGGCGGCTACGAGCAGTACTTC	CASSWATGGGYEQYF	TRBD1	few	TRBV12-3/TRBV12-4	TRBJ2-7
TGTGCCAGCAGTACCCACACAGATACGCAGTATTTT	CASSTHTDTQYF	.	few	TRBV6-5	TRBJ2-3
TGTGCCAGCAGCTTATGGGGATCGGCCACCGGGGAGCTGTTTTTT	CASSLWGSATGELFF	.	many	TRBV7-3	TRBJ2-2
TGTGCCATCAGTGAAGTCCCCGTGCAGGGATCCTACGAGCAGTACTTC	CAISEVPVQGSYEQYF	.	.	TRBV10-3	TRBJ2-7
TGTGCCAGCAGCCGGCGGGTAGGGGAATTGCTGTTTTTT	CASSRRVGELLFF	.	.	TRBV7-6	TRBJ1-4
TGTGCCAGCAGCTTAGGGAATGGACAGGGGTACGAGCAGTACTTC	CASSLGNGQGYEQYF	TRBD1	.	TRBV7-2	TRBJ2-7
TGCAGTGCTAGGTTAATGTCAGCGGACGGACTCTACGAGCAGTACTTC	CSARLMSADGLYEQYF	.	few	TRBV20-1	TRBJ2-7
TGTGCCACCAGTCTTCCAGTGGGGCCCCCCTACGAGCAGTACTTC	CATSLPVGPPYEQYF	.	many	TRBV15	TRBJ2-7